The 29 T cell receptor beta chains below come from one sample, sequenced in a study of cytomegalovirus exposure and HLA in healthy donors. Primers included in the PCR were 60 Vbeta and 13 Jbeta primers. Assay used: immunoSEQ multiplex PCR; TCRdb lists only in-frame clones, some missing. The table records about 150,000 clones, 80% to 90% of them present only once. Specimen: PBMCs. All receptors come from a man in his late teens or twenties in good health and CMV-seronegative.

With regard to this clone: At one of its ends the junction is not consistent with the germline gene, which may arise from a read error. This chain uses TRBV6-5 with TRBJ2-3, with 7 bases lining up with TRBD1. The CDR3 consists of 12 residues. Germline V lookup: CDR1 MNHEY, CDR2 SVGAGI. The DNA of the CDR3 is TGTGCCAGCAGCCGTGGGACAGAGACGCAGTATTTT. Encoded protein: CASSRGTETQYF.

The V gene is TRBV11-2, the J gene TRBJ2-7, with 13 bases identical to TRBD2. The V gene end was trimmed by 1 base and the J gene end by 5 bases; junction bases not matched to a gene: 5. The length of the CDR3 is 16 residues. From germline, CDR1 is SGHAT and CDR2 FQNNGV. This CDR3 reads CASSLGGLAGADEQYF. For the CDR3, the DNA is TGTGCCAGCAGCTTAGGAGGACTAGCGGGAGCCGACGAGCAGTACTTC.

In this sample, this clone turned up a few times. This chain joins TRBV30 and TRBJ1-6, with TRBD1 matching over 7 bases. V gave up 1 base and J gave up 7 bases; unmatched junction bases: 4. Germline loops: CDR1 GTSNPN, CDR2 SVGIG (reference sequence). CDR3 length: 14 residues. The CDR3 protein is CAWSGGTENSPLHF. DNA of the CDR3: TGTGCCTGGAGTGGCGGGACAGAAAATTCACCCCTCCACTTT.

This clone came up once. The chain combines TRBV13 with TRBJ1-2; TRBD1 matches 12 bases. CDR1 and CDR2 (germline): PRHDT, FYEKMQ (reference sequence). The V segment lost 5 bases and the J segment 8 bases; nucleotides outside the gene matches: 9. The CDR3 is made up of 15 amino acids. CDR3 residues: CASSHRDRGRVGYTF. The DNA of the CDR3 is TGTGCCAGCAGCCACCGGGACAGGGGGCGCGTGGGCTACACCTTC.

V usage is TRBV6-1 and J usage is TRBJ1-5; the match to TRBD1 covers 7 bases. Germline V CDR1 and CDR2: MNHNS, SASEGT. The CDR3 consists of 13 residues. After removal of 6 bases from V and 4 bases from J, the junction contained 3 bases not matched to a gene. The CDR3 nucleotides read TGTGCCAGCAGCCAACAGGGGAATCAGCCCCAGCATTTT. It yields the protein CASSQQGNQPQHF.

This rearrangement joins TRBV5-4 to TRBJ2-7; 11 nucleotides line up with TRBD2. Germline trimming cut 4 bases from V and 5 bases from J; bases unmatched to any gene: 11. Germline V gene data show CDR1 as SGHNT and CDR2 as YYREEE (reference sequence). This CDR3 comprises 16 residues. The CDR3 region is CASSPSGLAGGNEQYF. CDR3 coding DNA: TGTGCCAGCAGCCCTAGCGGCCTAGCGGGAGGTAACGAGCAGTACTTC.

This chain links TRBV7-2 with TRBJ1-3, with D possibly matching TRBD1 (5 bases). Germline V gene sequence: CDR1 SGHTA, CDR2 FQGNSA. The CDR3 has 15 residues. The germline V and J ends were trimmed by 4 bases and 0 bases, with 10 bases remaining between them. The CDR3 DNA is TGTGCCAGCAGCTGGGAGGGGAGCTCTGGAAACACCATATATTTT. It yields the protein CASSWEGSSGNTIYF.

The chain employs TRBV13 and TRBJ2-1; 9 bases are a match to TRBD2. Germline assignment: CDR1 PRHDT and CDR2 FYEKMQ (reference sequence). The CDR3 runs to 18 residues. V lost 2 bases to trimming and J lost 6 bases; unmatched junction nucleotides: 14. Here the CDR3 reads CASSLRPKTSGYSNEQFF. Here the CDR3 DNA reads TGTGCCAGCAGCTTACGGCCCAAAACTAGCGGGTATAGCAATGAGCAGTTCTTC.

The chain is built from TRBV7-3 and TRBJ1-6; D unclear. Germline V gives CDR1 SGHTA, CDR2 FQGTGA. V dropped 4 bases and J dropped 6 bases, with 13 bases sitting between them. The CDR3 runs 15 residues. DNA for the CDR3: TGTGCCAGCAGCTCTAGACCCGGTGGTAATTCACCCCTCCACTTT. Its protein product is CASSSRPGGNSPLHF.

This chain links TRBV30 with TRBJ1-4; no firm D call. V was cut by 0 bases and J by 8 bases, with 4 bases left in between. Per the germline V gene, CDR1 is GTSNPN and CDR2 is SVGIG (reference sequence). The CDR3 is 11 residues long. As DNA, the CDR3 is TGTGCCTGGAGTGTACAAGAAAAACTGTTTTTT. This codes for CAWSVQEKLFF.

The CDR3 bases are TGTGCCAGCAGCTTGGGACAGGGGCTACTTGCCTCTGGAAACACCATATATTTT. This sequence encodes CASSLGQGLLASGNTIYF. The chain links TRBV5-5 to TRBJ1-3; TRBD1 matches at 8 bases. The CDR3 is 18 residues long. Germline CDR1 is SGHKS and CDR2 is YYEKEE (reference sequence). V was clipped by 0 bases and J by 0 bases; unmatched bases: 8.

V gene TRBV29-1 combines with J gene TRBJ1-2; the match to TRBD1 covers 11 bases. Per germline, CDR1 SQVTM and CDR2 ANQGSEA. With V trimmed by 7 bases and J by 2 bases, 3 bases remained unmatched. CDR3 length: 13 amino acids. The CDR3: CSAGDRGNYGYTF. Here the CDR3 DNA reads TGCAGCGCGGGGGACAGGGGGAACTATGGCTACACCTTC.

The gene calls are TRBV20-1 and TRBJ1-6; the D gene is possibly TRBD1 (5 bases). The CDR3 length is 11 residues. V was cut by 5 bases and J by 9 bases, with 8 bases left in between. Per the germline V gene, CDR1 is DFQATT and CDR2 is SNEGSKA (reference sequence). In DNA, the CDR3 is TGCAGTGCTCAGGGAGGTTCACCCCTCCACTTT. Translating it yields CSAQGGSPLHF.

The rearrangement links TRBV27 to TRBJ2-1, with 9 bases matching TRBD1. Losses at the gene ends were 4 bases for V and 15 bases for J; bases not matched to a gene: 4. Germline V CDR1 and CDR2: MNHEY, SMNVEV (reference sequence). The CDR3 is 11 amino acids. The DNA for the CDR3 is TGTGCCAGCAGTTCCGGACAGGGGTCGTTCTTC. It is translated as CASSSGQGSFF.

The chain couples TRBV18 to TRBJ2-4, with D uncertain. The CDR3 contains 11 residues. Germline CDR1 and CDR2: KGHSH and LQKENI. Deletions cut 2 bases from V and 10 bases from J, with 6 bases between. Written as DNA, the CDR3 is TGTGCCAGCTCACCAGGCCAAATTCAGTACTTC. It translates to CASSPGQIQYF.

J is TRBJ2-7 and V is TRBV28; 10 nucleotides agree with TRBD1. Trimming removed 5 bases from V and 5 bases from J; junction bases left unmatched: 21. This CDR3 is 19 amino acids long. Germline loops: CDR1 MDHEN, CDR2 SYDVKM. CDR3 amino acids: CASSLYSIRRDRGSHEQYF. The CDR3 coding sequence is TGTGCCAGCAGTCTGTACAGTATTCGGCGGGACAGGGGATCCCACGAGCAGTACTTC.

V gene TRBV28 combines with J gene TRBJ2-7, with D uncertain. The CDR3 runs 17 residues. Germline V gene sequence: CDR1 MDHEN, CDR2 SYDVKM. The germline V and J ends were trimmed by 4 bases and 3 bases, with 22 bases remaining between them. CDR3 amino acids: CASSSPSVLPSIYEQYF. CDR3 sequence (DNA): TGTGCCAGCAGTTCACCCAGTGTCCTTCCCAGTATCTACGAGCAGTACTTC.

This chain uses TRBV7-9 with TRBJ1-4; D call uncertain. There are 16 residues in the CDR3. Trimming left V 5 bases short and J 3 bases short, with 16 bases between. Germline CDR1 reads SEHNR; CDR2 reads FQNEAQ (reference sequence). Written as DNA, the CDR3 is TGTGCCAGCAGCCAGTACCAAGACACCCCTAATGAAAAACTGTTTTTT. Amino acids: CASSQYQDTPNEKLFF.

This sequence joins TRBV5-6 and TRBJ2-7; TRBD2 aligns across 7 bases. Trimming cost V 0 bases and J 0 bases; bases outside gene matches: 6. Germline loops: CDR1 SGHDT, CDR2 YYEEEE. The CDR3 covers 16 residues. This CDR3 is CASSLAASGLSYEQYF. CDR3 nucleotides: TGTGCCAGCAGCTTGGCGGCTAGCGGCCTCTCCTACGAGCAGTACTTC. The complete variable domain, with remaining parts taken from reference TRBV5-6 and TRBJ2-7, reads DAGVTQSPTHLIKTRGQQVTLRCSPKSGHDTVSWYQQALGQGPQFIFQYYEEEERQRGNFPDRFSGHQFPNYSSELNVNALLLGDSALYLCASSLAASGLSYEQYFGPGTRLTVT.

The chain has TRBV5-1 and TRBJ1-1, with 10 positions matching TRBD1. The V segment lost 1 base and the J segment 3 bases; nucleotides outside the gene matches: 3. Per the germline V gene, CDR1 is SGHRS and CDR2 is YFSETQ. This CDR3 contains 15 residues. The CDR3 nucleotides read TGCGCCAGCAGCTTGAGGACAGGGGGGGACACTGAAGCTTTCTTT. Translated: CASSLRTGGDTEAFF.

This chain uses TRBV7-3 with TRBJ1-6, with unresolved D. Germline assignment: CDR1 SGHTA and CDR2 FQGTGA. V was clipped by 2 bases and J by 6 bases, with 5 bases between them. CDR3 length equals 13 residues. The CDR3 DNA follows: TGTGCCAGCAGCTTAGCGGGTAATTCACCCCTCCACTTT. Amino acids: CASSLAGNSPLHF.

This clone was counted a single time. CDR3 amino acids: CASSTPGGEAAQYF. The CDR3 nucleotides read TGTGCCAGCAGCACCCCGGGCGGCGAAGCGGCCCAGTACTTC. This rearrangement joins TRBV28 to TRBJ2-5; TRBD2 might be the D (5 bases). Germline V gene data show CDR1 as MDHEN and CDR2 as SYDVKM. V lost 6 bases and J lost 9, with 20 bases in between. The CDR3 totals 14 residues.

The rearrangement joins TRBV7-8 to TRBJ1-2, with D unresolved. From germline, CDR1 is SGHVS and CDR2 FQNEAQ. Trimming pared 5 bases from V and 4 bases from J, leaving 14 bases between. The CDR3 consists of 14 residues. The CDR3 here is CASSPSGPVYGYTF. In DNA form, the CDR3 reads TGTGCCAGCAGCCCAAGCGGGCCAGTCTATGGCTACACCTTC.

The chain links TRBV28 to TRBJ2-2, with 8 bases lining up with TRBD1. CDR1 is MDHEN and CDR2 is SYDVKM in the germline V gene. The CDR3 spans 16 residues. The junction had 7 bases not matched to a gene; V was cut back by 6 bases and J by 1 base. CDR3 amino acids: CASRERTGQNTGELFF. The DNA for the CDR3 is TGTGCCAGCAGGGAACGGACAGGGCAGAACACCGGGGAGCTGTTTTTT.

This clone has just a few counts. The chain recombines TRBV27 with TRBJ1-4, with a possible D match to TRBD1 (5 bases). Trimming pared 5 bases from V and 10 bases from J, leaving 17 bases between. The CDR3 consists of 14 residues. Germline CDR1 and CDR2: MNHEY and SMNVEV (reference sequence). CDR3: CASSPSAGLRKLFF. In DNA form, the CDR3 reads TGTGCCAGCAGTCCTAGTGCAGGGCTACGAAAACTGTTTTTT.

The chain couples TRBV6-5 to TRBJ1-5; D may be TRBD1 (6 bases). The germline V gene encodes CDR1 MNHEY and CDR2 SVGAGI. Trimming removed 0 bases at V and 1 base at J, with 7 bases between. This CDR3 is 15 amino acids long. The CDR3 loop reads CASSYSDRSNQPQHF. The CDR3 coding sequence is TGTGCCAGCAGTTACTCGGACAGAAGCAATCAGCCCCAGCATTTT.

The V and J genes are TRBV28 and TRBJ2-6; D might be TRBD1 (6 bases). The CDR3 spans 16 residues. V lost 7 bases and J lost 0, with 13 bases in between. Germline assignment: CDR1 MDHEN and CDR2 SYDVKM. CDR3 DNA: TGTGCCAGCACCGCAGGGGACCGCTCTGGGGCCAACGTCCTGACTTTC. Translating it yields CASTAGDRSGANVLTF. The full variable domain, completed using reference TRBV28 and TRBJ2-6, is DVKVTQSSRYLVKRTGEKVFLECVQDMDHENMFWYRQDPGLGLRLIYFSYDVKMKEKGDIPEGYSVSREKKERFSLILESASTNQTSMYLCASTAGDRSGANVLTFGAGSRLTVL.

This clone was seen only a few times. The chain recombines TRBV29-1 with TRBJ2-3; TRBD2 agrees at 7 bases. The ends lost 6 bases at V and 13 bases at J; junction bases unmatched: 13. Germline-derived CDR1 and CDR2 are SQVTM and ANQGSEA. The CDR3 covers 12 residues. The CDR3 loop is CSVKPAGVVEYF. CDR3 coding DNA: TGCAGCGTGAAACCCGCGGGGGTCGTAGAGTATTTT.

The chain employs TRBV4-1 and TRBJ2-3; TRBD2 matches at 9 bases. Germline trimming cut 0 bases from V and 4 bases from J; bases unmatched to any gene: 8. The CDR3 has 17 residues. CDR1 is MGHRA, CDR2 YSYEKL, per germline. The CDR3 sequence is CASSQDGLAGRPDTQYF. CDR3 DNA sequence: TGCGCCAGCAGCCAAGATGGTCTAGCGGGGCGTCCAGATACGCAGTATTTT.